This T cell receptor beta chain was sequenced during a study of graft-versus-host responses after intestinal transplantation. Study-level background: As for transplant type, recipients had multivisceral, liver-intestinal, or isolated intestinal grafts.

Of note for this clone: Its antigen is still unknown.

The table came from immunoSEQ multiplex PCR; TCRdb's copy has only in-frame clones and leaves some out. Counted here are approximately 26,000 clones, 82% occurring once; the ten biggest clones make up around 0.7%. Overall study findings and caveats: Declines in HvG clones occurring early post-transplant were associated with peak circulating GvH clone levels. GvH clones appeared in recipient marrow, some first in ileum or blood.

Germline CDR1 and CDR2: SGHRS and YFSETQ. Trimming removed 0 bases from V and 7 bases from J; junction bases left unmatched: 3. The CDR3 has 14 residues. The clonotype originates from a human donor who received an intestinal transplant. The sequences come from unstimulated CD4+ T cells sorted from spleen or lymph node cells, collected before intestinal transplant. The chain combines TRBV5-1 with TRBJ2-2; 7 bases match TRBD1. The CDR3 DNA reads TGCGCCAGCAGCTTGGGGGACAGCAACGGGGAGCTGTTTTTT. It specifies CASSLGDSNGELFF.